The clone carrying this TCR beta chain was counted at least ten times. Its antigen is still unknown. The data belong to a study of CD8+CD57+ T cells in acquired aplastic anemia. At the level of the study: CD4+ cell libraries from healthy donors averaged roughly 10 million reads.

Study results and caveats: No significant difference in CD8+ Simpson's diversity was found between patients and controls.

Genomic DNA, the template, was used for profiling of the TCR beta VDJ and CDR3. TCRdb used MiXCR to reprocess the reads, holding one entry per CDR3 protein. Counted here are around 170,000 distinct CDR3 sequences, under 55% occurring once; the ten biggest clones make up under 3.5%. Sequencing was done on a sample of sorted CD4+, CD8+, or CD8+CD57+ T cells (not recorded which) from PBMCs. The receptor was derived from a human donor in good health.

CDR3 nucleotide sequence: TGTGCCAGCAGCTTAAGGGGAGAGGTGGAGACCCAGTACTTC. It codes for CASSLRGEVETQYF. The rearrangement joins TRBV7-9 to TRBJ2-5; D may correspond to TRBD1 or TRBD2 (5 bases each). In germline, CDR1 is SEHNR, CDR2 FQNEAQ (reference sequence). The CDR3 sequence is 14 residues long. The V end lost 2 bases, the J end lost 5 bases, and 12 bases lay between the germline ends. Variable domain in full (rest from reference TRBV7-9 and TRBJ2-5): DTGVSQNPRHKITKRGQNVTFRCDPISEHNRLYWYRQTLGQGPEFLTYFQNEAQLEKSRLLSDRFSAERPKGSFSTLEIQRTEQGDSAMYLCASSLRGEVETQYFGPGTRLLVL.